This TCR beta chain was obtained from a study of T cell responses to AZD1222 COVID-19 vaccine. TCRdb's table, derived via immunoSEQ multiplex PCR, lists solely in-frame clones and lacks some. The sample holds 200,000 or so clones; roughly 92% are singletons and the top ten take about 9.4%. CDR3 length: 15 residues. Trimming took 5 bases from V and 5 from J; bases not matched to a gene: 9. CDR1 is MNHNY and CDR2 is SVGAGI in the germline V gene (reference sequence). This receptor was identified in an adult in good health. J is TRBJ2-5 and V is TRBV6-6, with 9 nucleotides matching TRBD2. The material sequenced was peripheral blood, taken on day 0 of AZD1222 vaccination. The CDR3 region has the DNA TGTGCCAGCAGTCGTTTAGCGGGAGTAGGGGAGACCCAGTACTTC. Residues: CASSRLAGVGETQYF.